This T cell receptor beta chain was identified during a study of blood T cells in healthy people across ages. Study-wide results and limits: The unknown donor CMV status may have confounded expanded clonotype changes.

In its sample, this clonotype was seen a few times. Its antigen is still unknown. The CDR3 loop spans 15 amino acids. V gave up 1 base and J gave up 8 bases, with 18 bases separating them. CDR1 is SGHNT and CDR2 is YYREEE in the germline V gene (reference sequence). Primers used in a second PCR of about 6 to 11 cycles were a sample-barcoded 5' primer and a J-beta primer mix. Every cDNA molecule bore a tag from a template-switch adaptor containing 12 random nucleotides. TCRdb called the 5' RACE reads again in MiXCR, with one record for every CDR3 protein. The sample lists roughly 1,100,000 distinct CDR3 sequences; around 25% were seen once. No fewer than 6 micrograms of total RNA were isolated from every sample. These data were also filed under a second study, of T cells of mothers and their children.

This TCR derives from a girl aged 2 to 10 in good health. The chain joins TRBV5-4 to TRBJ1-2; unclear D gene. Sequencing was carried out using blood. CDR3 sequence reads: CASSLTRGRVEGYTF. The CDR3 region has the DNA TGTGCCAGCAGCTTGACTCGGGGAAGGGTAGAAGGCTACACCTTC.